These 15 T cell receptor beta chains came from one sample sequenced in a study of blood T cell repertoires in COVID-19 (dated by TCRdb to 2019 to 2021). Preparation of the library involved the immunoSEQ multiplex PCR assay. TCRdb took this table from immuneACCESS and kept in-frame rearrangements with V and J called. Such tables lack part of the clones; where checked against another copy, unresolved V genes explain under half of the gap, and the rest is unexplained. The sample table records nearly 50,000 clones; around 86% of these occur just once. The ten biggest clones cover around 2.6% of the sample. Input material: peripheral blood. These receptor sequences come from a woman aged 80 or over with COVID-19, enrolled during active disease.

The J gene is TRBJ1-6, the V gene TRBV6-4, with 8 nucleotides matching TRBD1. The germline CDR1 and CDR2 sequences are MRHNA and SNTAGT. V was clipped by 0 bases and J by 9 bases; unmatched bases: 4. The CDR3 has 15 amino acids. The CDR3 here is CASSDSAGGTSPLHF. CDR3 DNA sequence: TGTGCCAGCAGTGACTCTGCAGGGGGCACTTCACCCCTCCACTTT.

The genes are TRBV28 and TRBJ1-5; TRBD1 aligns across 9 bases. The CDR3 has 15 residues. Germline V gene lookup returns CDR1 MDHEN and CDR2 SYDVKM. V gave up 3 bases and J gave up 4 bases; unmatched junction bases: 4. CDR3: CASSLSTGGNQPQHF. CDR3 nucleotide sequence: TGTGCCAGCAGTTTGTCGACAGGGGGGAATCAGCCCCAGCATTTT.

This clone was counted once. The V and J genes are TRBV6-5 and TRBJ1-3; a possible D gene is TRBD1 (6 bases). Per germline, CDR1 MNHEY and CDR2 SVGAGI. This CDR3 is 14 amino acids long. Deletions cut 9 bases from V and 3 bases from J, with 15 bases between. CDR3 sequence (DNA): TGTGCCAGTGCCCAGGGGTTTAGTGGAAACACCATATATTTT. It yields the protein CASAQGFSGNTIYF.

The chain uses TRBV19 and TRBJ1-3; D gene uncertain. CDR1 and CDR2 from the germline V gene are LNHDA and SQIVND (reference sequence). V was clipped by 4 bases and J by 2 bases, with 15 bases between them. The CDR3 runs to 16 residues. The CDR3 DNA reads TGTGCCAGTAGTAGGGGAGACCCAGGTACTGGAAACACCATATATTTT. This encodes CASSRGDPGTGNTIYF.

The V call is TRBV4-1, the J call TRBJ2-7, with TRBD1 matching 8 bases. CDR3 length: 12 amino acids. V lost 4 bases and J lost 6; bases outside the gene matches: 2. The germline V gene has CDR1 MGHRA and CDR2 YSYEKL. The CDR3 DNA reads TGCGCCAGCAGCCCCAGGGGGCGCGAGCAGTACTTC. This sequence encodes CASSPRGREQYF.

This chain joins TRBV4-1 and TRBJ2-7, with TRBD1 matching 7 bases. This CDR3 has 19 amino acids. From germline, CDR1 is MGHRA and CDR2 YSYEKL. V shed 1 base and J 3 bases; nucleotides not matched to a gene: 18. In DNA, the CDR3 is TGCGCCAGCAGCCAAGCGGGACGGGGACCTGCAGGGGGTTTCTACGAGCAGTACTTC. It is translated as CASSQAGRGPAGGFYEQYF.

This clone was observed a single time. The chain is built from TRBV28 and TRBJ1-6; 11 nucleotides line up with TRBD1. Germline CDR1 MDHEN, CDR2 SYDVKM. The V segment lost 8 bases and the J segment 7 bases; nucleotides outside the gene matches: 4. This CDR3 region has 14 residues. CDR3 loop: CASGGTGGNSPLHF. CDR3 nucleotides: TGTGCCAGCGGCGGGACAGGGGGAAATTCACCCCTCCACTTT. The complete variable domain, with remaining parts taken from reference TRBV28 and TRBJ1-6, reads DVKVTQSSRYLVKRTGEKVFLECVQDMDHENMFWYRQDPGLGLRLIYFSYDVKMKEKGDIPEGYSVSREKKERFSLILESASTNQTSMYLCASGGTGGNSPLHFGNGTRLTVT.

The chain employs TRBV28 and TRBJ2-7; the D gene is possibly TRBD1 (5 bases). The CDR3 covers 15 residues. Trimming left V 3 bases short and J 6 bases short, with 18 bases between. Germline assignment: CDR1 MDHEN and CDR2 SYDVKM. As DNA, the CDR3 is TGTGCCAGCAGTTTGATTTCTTGGACACAAGGCGAGCAGTACTTC. Translated, it gives CASSLISWTQGEQYF.

The rearrangement links TRBV6-4 to TRBJ1-1; 8 positions match TRBD1. CDR1 and CDR2 from the germline V gene are MRHNA and SNTAGT. V was pared by 2 bases and J by 5 bases, with 7 bases of the junction left unmatched. CDR3 size: 15 residues. This CDR3 reads CASSDAWTGRTEAFF. The CDR3 nucleotides are TGTGCCAGCAGTGACGCTTGGACAGGGCGTACTGAAGCTTTCTTT.

V and J are TRBV19 and TRBJ1-1; weak D call: TRBD1 (6 bases). V was clipped by 2 bases and J by 4 bases, with 17 bases between them. The CDR3 is 16 amino acids. CDR1 and CDR2 from the germline V gene are LNHDA and SQIVND (reference sequence). CDR3 sequence reads: CASSITGSGSGTEAFF. The DNA for the CDR3 is TGTGCCAGTAGTATAACAGGGTCGGGATCAGGCACTGAAGCTTTCTTT.

The rearrangement joins TRBV4-2 to TRBJ2-2, with D tentatively TRBD2 (5 bases). CDR3 size: 15 residues. The germline V gene encodes CDR1 LGHNA and CDR2 YNFKEQ. Trimming stripped 4 bases from V and 3 bases from J, with 12 bases between. CDR3 protein: CASSLSSGYTGELFF. Written as DNA, the CDR3 is TGTGCCAGCAGCCTAAGCTCGGGATACACCGGGGAGCTGTTTTTT.

Concerning this clone itself: Mismatch with germline at one junction end may stem from a read error. The chain uses TRBV11-1 and TRBJ2-7; 8 bases are a match to TRBD2. CDR1 SGHAT and CDR2 FQDESV come from the germline V gene (reference sequence). The CDR3 has 13 residues. CDR3 coding DNA: TGTGCCAGCACACCCCGGGAGGGGCTCCGGAGGCACTTC. This encodes CASTPREGLRRHF.

The chain links TRBV9 to TRBJ1-3, with D perhaps TRBD1 (6 bases). CDR1 and CDR2 (germline): SGDLS, YYNGEE. The CDR3 extends over 16 amino acids. The ends were cut back, 2 bases at V and 9 bases at J, with 21 bases in the middle. CDR3 sequence: CASSVQGTGGLRTIYF. In DNA form, the CDR3 reads TGTGCCAGCAGCGTTCAAGGAACGGGGGGCCTTCGCACCATATATTTT.

The CDR3 spells CASSLYPGISGANVLTF. CDR3 DNA sequence: TGCGCCAGCAGCTTGTACCCGGGAATCTCTGGGGCCAACGTCCTGACTTTC. The chain couples TRBV5-1 to TRBJ2-6; maybe TRBD2 (5 bases). Germline-derived CDR1 and CDR2 are SGHRS and YFSETQ. Trimming left V 1 base short and J 0 bases short, with 11 bases between. There are 17 residues in the CDR3.

The genes are TRBV24-1 and TRBJ2-1, with D perhaps TRBD2 (6 bases). The CDR3 is 12 residues long. The germline V gene encodes CDR1 KGHDR and CDR2 SFDVKD. Trimming removed 5 bases at V and 16 bases at J, with 17 bases between. The CDR3 DNA sequence: TGTGCCACCAGTGTGGTGTCGGGAGCGAAATTCTTC. Translating gives CATSVVSGAKFF.